The 2 T cell receptor beta chains below come from one sample, sequenced in a study of blood T cell repertoires in COVID-19 (dated by TCRdb to 2020 to 2022). The library was produced with the immunoSEQ multiplex PCR assay. Not all clones reach the TCRdb copy of this immuneACCESS table, which keeps in-frame sequences only. Checked studies attribute under half of the gap to unresolved V genes and leave the rest unexplained. Here the sample has fewer than 200,000 clones; approximately 80% occur a single time. The ten largest make up around 12% of the sample. Sequencing was carried out using peripheral blood. All receptors come from a woman older than 75 with COVID-19, enrolled during active disease.

The rearrangement links TRBV2 to TRBJ2-7; the match to TRBD1 covers 7 bases. Germline V gene data show CDR1 as SNHLY and CDR2 as FYNNEI. The CDR3 is 14 residues long. Germline trimming cut 3 bases from V and 6 bases from J; bases unmatched to any gene: 8. The CDR3 region is CASSDEGGGSEQYF. DNA of the CDR3: TGTGCCAGCAGTGACGAAGGGGGCGGCAGCGAGCAGTACTTC.

This chain links TRBV6-5 with TRBJ1-5; D gene ambiguous. V was shortened by 2 bases and J by 5 bases, with 7 bases between the two germline ends. The germline gives CDR1 MNHEY, CDR2 SVGAGI. The CDR3 extends over 13 amino acids. DNA for the CDR3: TGTGCCAGCAGTTACAGCTCGGATCAGCCCCAGCATTTT. As protein: CASSYSSDQPQHF.